The 27 T cell receptor beta chains in this list originate from one sample, sequenced in a study of blood T cells in healthy people across ages. Through a sample-barcoded 5' primer and a J-beta primer mix, a second PCR was run for 7 to 11 cycles. Each CDR3 protein is one row after TCRdb ran MiXCR on the 5' RACE reads. The data contain approximately 830,000 distinct CDR3 sequences, approximately 59% of them singletons. Source material: blood. The receptors derive from a young man in good health.

The chain employs TRBV29-1 and TRBJ1-2; possibly TRBD1 for D (5 bases). Deletions cut 4 bases from V and 7 bases from J, with 31 bases between. The CDR3 covers 18 residues. Germline V gene lookup returns CDR1 SQVTM and CDR2 ANQGSEA. The CDR3 coding sequence is TGCAGCGTTGTTTTGCAGGGAGTGTTGAGGAGGCCGGACTCTGGCTACACCTTC. Protein: CSVVLQGVLRRPDSGYTF.

This sequence joins TRBV6-4 and TRBJ1-2, with 7 bases aligning to TRBD1. Germline-derived CDR1 and CDR2 are MRHNA and SNTAGT. The junction had 6 bases not matched to a gene; V was cut back by 6 bases and J by 2 bases. This CDR3 region has 14 residues. The CDR3 DNA follows: TGTGCCAGCAGCCCACAGGGGATCAACTATGGCTACACCTTC. This translates into CASSPQGINYGYTF.

This clonotype was picked up one time. This rearrangement joins TRBV29-1 to TRBJ2-4; 7 nucleotides agree with TRBD2. The CDR3 covers 13 residues. Germline assignment: CDR1 SQVTM and CDR2 ANQGSEA. Trimming took 7 bases from V and 5 from J; bases not matched to a gene: 8. In DNA, the CDR3 is TGCAGCGCCCGTCGGGGGGAGGAAAACATTCAGTACTTC. Its protein is CSARRGEENIQYF.

V gene TRBV29-1 combines with J gene TRBJ1-5; TRBD1 is a possible D gene (6 bases). Germline CDR1 and CDR2: SQVTM and ANQGSEA. V was shortened by 4 bases and J by 5 bases, with 12 bases between the two germline ends. The CDR3 is made up of 13 amino acids. CDR3 nucleotides: TGCAGCGTTGGTGAGGGGGTCTATCAGCCCCAGCATTTT. Amino acids: CSVGEGVYQPQHF.

This clonotype was observed a handful of times. Sequence at one end of the junction differs from germline and may be a read error. CDR3 nucleotides: TGTGCCAGCAGAGAAGGGACAGCGTCGTACGAGCAGTACTTC. Translation gives CASREGTASYEQYF. The chain carries TRBV2 and TRBJ2-5, with 7 bases identical to TRBD1. Near its end, the DNA agrees better with TRBJ2-7, so the J call may be wrong. There are 14 residues in the CDR3. Germline CDR1 is SNHLY and CDR2 is FYNNEI.

The V call is TRBV9, the J call TRBJ1-2; D gene uncertain. V was pared by 0 bases and J by 6 bases, with 9 bases between. The germline CDR1 and CDR2 sequences are SGDLS and YYNGEE. This CDR3 is built from 13 residues. The CDR3 protein is CASSVDRMHGYTF. DNA for the CDR3: TGTGCCAGCAGCGTAGATAGGATGCATGGCTACACCTTC.

The chain is built from TRBV12-3 or TRBV12-4 and TRBJ2-7; 7 bases are a match to TRBD1. The J call could be wrong; TRBJ2-5 is a better fit for the DNA end. The CDR3 has 13 residues. The CDR3 loop reads CASSFGTEETQYF. The CDR3 DNA is TGTGCCAGCAGTTTTGGGACAGAAGAGACCCAGTACTTC.

This clonotype has only a few counts. The chain recombines TRBV28 with TRBJ1-1; TRBD1 might be the D (6 bases). Germline CDR1 and CDR2: MDHEN and SYDVKM. V was cut by 6 bases and J by 7 bases, with 18 bases left in between. The length of the CDR3 is 14 residues. The CDR3 DNA sequence: TGTGCCAGCAGCCTCCCCTCTCGGACAGATGAAGCTTTCTTT. It yields the protein CASSLPSRTDEAFF.

The rearrangement links TRBV20-1 to TRBJ2-3; 9 bases fit TRBD2. Germline-derived CDR1 and CDR2 are DFQATT and SNEGSKA (reference sequence). CDR3 length: 16 residues. V dropped 4 bases and J dropped 0; count of bases not matched to a gene: 8. DNA of the CDR3: TGCAGTGCTACTTTAACTAGCGGGCTAAGCACAGATACGCAGTATTTT. Encoded protein: CSATLTSGLSTDTQYF.

This chain joins TRBV4-3 and TRBJ2-1; maybe TRBD2 (5 bases). CDR1 is LGHNA, CDR2 YSLEER, per germline. The CDR3 runs to 16 residues. The V end was cut by 0 bases, the J end by 4 bases, with 13 bases between. CDR3 nucleotides: TGCGCCAGCAGCCAAGAATATCGAGGGCGATACAATGAGCAGTTCTTC. This sequence encodes CASSQEYRGRYNEQFF.

On this clonotype: The junction differs from germline at one of its ends, possibly a read error. This chain joins TRBV4-3 and TRBJ2-1, with 7 bases identical to TRBD2. Germline lookup yields CDR1 LGHNA and CDR2 YSLEER. This CDR3 is 14 amino acids long. The CDR3 is CASSQDWTSNEQFF. DNA of the CDR3: TGCGCCAGCAGTCAAGATTGGACTAGCAATGAGCAGTTCTTC.

The rearrangement joins TRBV9 to TRBJ2-1; 9 positions agree with TRBD1. V dropped 4 bases and J dropped 8; count of bases not matched to a gene: 16. This CDR3 has 17 amino acids. CDR1 and CDR2 from the germline V gene are SGDLS and YYNGEE. The CDR3 nucleotides read TGTGCCAGCAGCCCCGCCAGACAGGGGGGAAAGGGGTATGAGCAGTTCTTC. Encoded protein: CASSPARQGGKGYEQFF.

The chain recombines TRBV10-3 with TRBJ2-7; TRBD1 agrees at 8 bases. V lost 2 bases, J lost 2 bases, and 8 bases stayed unmatched. CDR1 is ENHRY and CDR2 is SYGVKD in the germline V gene. This CDR3 spans 16 amino acids. As DNA, the CDR3 is TGTGCCATCAGTGAGGAAAACAGGGGGGCGGCCTACGAGCAGTACTTC. Translated, it gives CAISEENRGAAYEQYF.

This sequence joins TRBV4-3 and TRBJ1-1; 7 nucleotides agree with TRBD1. Germline lookup yields CDR1 LGHNA and CDR2 YSLEER. The J segment lost 1 base and the V segment lost 4 bases, leaving 6 bases of the junction unmatched. The CDR3 has 15 amino acids. CDR3 sequence (DNA): TGCGCCAGCAGCCGAGGGGACAGATCGAACACTGAAGCTTTCTTT. Protein sequence: CASSRGDRSNTEAFF.

The CDR3 DNA follows: TGTGCCAGCCGTGTGGGGCCCTCGGACATTCAGTACTTC. Its protein is CASRVGPSDIQYF. This sequence joins TRBV28 and TRBJ2-4; possible D gene TRBD1, 5 bases. The germline V and J ends were trimmed by 8 bases and 8 bases, with 16 bases remaining between them. The CDR3 is made up of 13 amino acids. Germline-derived CDR1 and CDR2 are MDHEN and SYDVKM.

This clonotype was detected only a few times. J is TRBJ2-5 and V is TRBV5-1; possibly TRBD1 or TRBD2 for D (6 bases each). Trimming stripped 4 bases from V and 7 bases from J, with 20 bases between. Per germline, CDR1 SGHRS and CDR2 YFSETQ. The CDR3 is 15 residues long. The CDR3 DNA is TGCGCCAGCAGCCCCCACGAATCGGGGGCGGGGACCCAGTACTTC. As protein: CASSPHESGAGTQYF.

This clonotype came up once. The chain links TRBV3-1 to TRBJ1-2, with D perhaps TRBD1 (6 bases). The V and J ends lost 4 bases and 11 bases respectively, with 17 bases between them. The V gene's germline CDR1 is LGHDT and CDR2 YNNKEL (reference sequence). The CDR3 length is 13 residues. For the CDR3, the DNA is TGTGCCAGCAGCCTAGGTCAGGGGATTGTTTACACCTTC. It specifies CASSLGQGIVYTF. Full variable domain (missing parts from reference TRBV3-1 and TRBJ1-2): DTAVSQTPKYLVTQMGNDKSIKCEQNLGHDTMYWYKQDSKKFLKIMFSYNNKELIINETVPNRFSPKSPDKAHLNLHINSLELGDSAVYFCASSLGQGIVYTFGSGTRLTVV.

This chain connects TRBV20-1 to TRBJ2-7, with D hard to call. Trimming pared 1 base from V and 2 bases from J, leaving 9 bases between. Germline V gene lookup returns CDR1 DFQATT and CDR2 SNEGSKA (reference sequence). This CDR3 has 13 amino acids. CDR3 nucleotide sequence: TGCAGTGCTAGAGCGGAGTCAACCTACGAGCAGTACTTC. Protein: CSARAESTYEQYF.

The genes are TRBV7-8 and TRBJ2-7; TRBD1 agrees at 8 bases. J gave up 1 base and V 1 base, and 3 bases lay outside the gene matches. Per the germline V gene, CDR1 is SGHVS and CDR2 is FQNEAQ. The CDR3 consists of 15 residues. The CDR3 spells CASSLVRTGSYEQYF. In DNA, the CDR3 is TGTGCCAGCAGCTTAGTACGGACAGGGTCCTACGAGCAGTACTTC.

This clonotype was counted a few times. The rearrangement uses TRBV29-1 and TRBJ2-7, with TRBD2 as a possible D gene (5 bases). The CDR3 has 12 amino acids. Trimming stripped 7 bases from V and 0 bases from J, with 10 bases between. Germline-derived CDR1 and CDR2 are SQVTM and ANQGSEA. The CDR3 here is CSGRDYSYEQYF. DNA for the CDR3: TGCAGCGGTCGGGATTACTCCTACGAGCAGTACTTC.

The table lists this clonotype with a few counts. The V gene is TRBV9, the J gene TRBJ1-6; 12 positions match TRBD1. CDR1 and CDR2 from the germline V gene are SGDLS and YYNGEE. The CDR3 totals 18 residues. With V trimmed by 0 bases and J by 6 bases, 7 bases remained unmatched. The CDR3, as DNA: TGTGCCAGCAGCGTAGAGCCGGGACAGGGGGCTGGTAATTCACCCCTCCACTTT. Translation gives CASSVEPGQGAGNSPLHF. Looking up the rest from reference TRBV9 and TRBJ1-6 gives the full variable domain: DSGVTQTPKHLITATGQRVTLRCSPRSGDLSVYWYQQSLDQGLQFLIQYYNGEERAKGNILERFSAQQFPDLHSELNLSSLELGDSALYFCASSVEPGQGAGNSPLHFGNGTRLTVT.

This chain uses TRBV12-3 or TRBV12-4 with TRBJ1-1; D remains unclear. V lost 5 bases and J 6 bases, leaving 13 bases between the germline ends. The CDR3 extends over 13 amino acids. The CDR3 sequence: CASSPGSIPEAFF. The CDR3 nucleotides are TGTGCCAGCAGTCCCGGCAGTATCCCTGAAGCTTTCTTT.

This chain links TRBV13 with TRBJ2-4; TRBD1 matches 12 bases. The J call may be mistaken, given a closer DNA end match to TRBJ2-7. Germline CDR1 is PRHDT and CDR2 is FYEKMQ (reference sequence). The CDR3 loop spans 15 amino acids. The CDR3 DNA reads TGTGCCAGCAGTCGCGGGACAGGGGGCCCCTACGAGCAGTACTTC. Amino acids: CASSRGTGGPYEQYF.

This clonotype occurred once. V gene TRBV12-3 or TRBV12-4 combines with J gene TRBJ2-3; 9 bases are shared with TRBD2. This CDR3 is built from 13 residues. After removal of 11 bases from V and 4 bases from J, the junction contained 7 bases not matched to a gene. The CDR3 nucleotides are TGTGCCTCGGGACTAGCAGCTGCAGATACGCAGTATTTT. The encoded protein is CASGLAAADTQYF.

The gene calls are TRBV14 and TRBJ2-3; 8 bases agree with TRBD1. CDR1 is SGHDN and CDR2 is FVKESK in the germline V gene. The CDR3 is made up of 16 amino acids. Trimming cost V 1 base and J 2 bases; bases outside gene matches: 5. CDR3 protein: CASSQGQGANTDTQYF. CDR3 nucleotide sequence: TGTGCCAGCAGCCAAGGCCAGGGGGCGAACACAGATACGCAGTATTTT.

The chain joins TRBV12-3 or TRBV12-4 to TRBJ2-1, with a tentative D call TRBD1 (5 bases). V lost 3 bases and J lost 9, with 15 bases in between. The CDR3 runs to 14 residues. CDR3 amino acids: CASSFRRDTGEQFF. In DNA form, the CDR3 reads TGTGCCAGCAGTTTTAGGCGTGACACAGGTGAGCAGTTCTTC.

V usage is TRBV7-9 and J usage is TRBJ1-1; D possibly corresponds to TRBD1 (6 bases). Trimming removed 0 bases from V and 1 base from J, with 12 bases in between. Germline V gene lookup returns CDR1 SEHNR and CDR2 FQNEAQ (reference sequence). The length of the CDR3 is 16 residues. The CDR3 spells CASSLAQGRPNTEAFF. The CDR3 DNA reads TGTGCCAGCAGCTTAGCGCAGGGGCGACCGAACACTGAAGCTTTCTTT.